This entry lists 6 T cell receptor beta chains sequenced from one sample in a study of T cells in Graves' hyperthyroidism and ophthalmopathy. Amplified TCR beta CDR3 regions came from RNA transcripts. Using the HTBI primer set, a first-round RT-PCR was run on the TCR CDR3. One entry per CDR3 protein results from TCRdb running MiXCR on the multiplex PCR reads. The repertoire consists of some 370,000 distinct CDR3 sequences, with 15% to 20% occurring once and the leading ten covering 34%. Sequenced input: blood. These receptors were taken from a woman aged 30 to 39 with Graves' hyperthyroidism that later progressed to Graves' ophthalmopathy.

Points on this clonotype: With a much larger clone just one base away, this may be a read error. The chain employs TRBV28 and TRBJ2-7; possible D gene TRBD2, 6 bases. The CDR3 contains 19 residues. The V end lost 6 bases, the J end lost 3 bases, and 30 bases lay between the germline ends. Germline loops: CDR1 MDHEN, CDR2 SYDVKM. The CDR3, as DNA: TGTGCCAGCAGCTACCAAGCCCGAGGACACAGCGGGCTCCACTACGAGCAGTACTTC. Its translation is CASSYQARGHSGLHYEQYF.

This clonotype turned up a few times. The gene calls are TRBV5-5 and TRBJ1-3, with 7 bases lining up with TRBD1. J lost 2 bases, V lost 3 bases, and 5 bases had no gene match. The CDR3 spans 15 residues. CDR1 SGHKS and CDR2 YYEKEE come from the germline V gene (reference sequence). The CDR3 DNA sequence: TGTGCCAGCAGCTGGGCCGGGACAGCTGGAAACACCATATATTTT. Its translation: CASSWAGTAGNTIYF.

This chain links TRBV19 with TRBJ2-7, with 8 positions matching TRBD1. Losses at the gene ends were 8 bases for V and 7 bases for J; bases not matched to a gene: 7. This CDR3 is built from 12 residues. Germline V lookup: CDR1 LNHDA, CDR2 SQIVND (reference sequence). The CDR3 DNA follows: TGTGCCAGTGGGGACAGGCTGGGAGAGCAGTACTTC. The encoded protein is CASGDRLGEQYF.

This rearrangement joins TRBV5-1 to TRBJ2-7; a weak D match, TRBD2 (6 bases). V was trimmed by 5 bases and J by 2 bases, leaving 17 bases between them. This CDR3 is 15 amino acids long. Germline lookup yields CDR1 SGHRS and CDR2 YFSETQ. In DNA form, the CDR3 reads TGCGCCAGCAGGCGTGCGGGAACCATTCCCTACGAGCAGTACTTC. Its protein is CASRRAGTIPYEQYF.

In this sample, this clonotype turned up many times. The J gene is TRBJ1-1, the V gene TRBV3-1; D unclear. The CDR3 is 16 residues long. In germline, CDR1 is LGHDT, CDR2 YNNKEL (reference sequence). Trimming left V 4 bases short and J 0 bases short, with 15 bases between. The DNA for the CDR3 is TGTGCCAGCAGCCGCAGTGGGGTCTGGCTGAACACTGAAGCTTTCTTT. As protein: CASSRSGVWLNTEAFF.

This clonotype was seen many times. The chain employs TRBV5-1 and TRBJ1-2; TRBD1 matches 8 bases. The germline V gene has CDR1 SGHRS and CDR2 YFSETQ. The CDR3 consists of 17 residues. Trimming at V came to 1 base and at J to 1 base, leaving 9 bases not matched to a gene. The CDR3 sequence is CASSLSAGQGFNYGYTF. The DNA for the CDR3 is TGCGCCAGCAGCTTGTCTGCCGGACAGGGATTTAACTATGGCTACACCTTC. Supplemented by reference TRBV5-1 and TRBJ1-2, the full variable domain reads KAGVTQTPRYLIKTRGQQVTLSCSPISGHRSVSWYQQTPGQGLQFLFEYFSETQRNKGNFPGRFSGRQFSNSRSEMNVSTLELGDSALYLCASSLSAGQGFNYGYTFGSGTRLTVV.